This T cell receptor beta chain comes out of a study of patients and donors after allogeneic stem cell transplantation. TCRdb passed the RT-PCR reads through MiXCR, listing each CDR3 protein once. Here the sample spans hundreds of thousands of distinct CDR3 sequences, approximately 16% being singletons. In germline, CDR1 is SGHRS, CDR2 YFSETQ. This CDR3 is built from 14 residues. Trimming removed 4 bases at V and 5 bases at J, with 15 bases between. The chain employs TRBV5-1 and TRBJ2-5; TRBD2 might be the D (5 bases). The sample was blood, either unsorted or a sorted T cell fraction (not recorded which). This TCR was sampled from a human donor who was either an allogeneic HSCT recipient or a stem cell or donor lymphocyte infusion donor (not recorded which). It is not recorded whose cells these are; they may come from a transplant donor. CDR3 amino acids: CASSQQGRGETQYF. In nucleotides, the CDR3 is TGCGCCAGCAGCCAGCAAGGGCGCGGGGAGACCCAGTACTTC.